Listed here are 7 T cell receptor beta chains from one sample, sequenced in a study of blood T cell repertoires in COVID-19. Sequenced by immunoSEQ multiplex PCR; TCRdb stores in-frame clones only, minus some. This sample yields 330,000 or so clones, of which approximately 88% are seen a single time; over 4.5% belongs to the top ten. Sequencing was performed on PBMCs or T cells enriched from blood (not recorded which). These receptors came from a man aged 25 to 40 who had recovered from COVID-19.

CDR3 nucleotides: TGTGCCAGCAGTCAAACAGGCACAGATACGCAGTATTTT. Translating gives CASSQTGTDTQYF. The chain links TRBV6-5 to TRBJ2-3, with no clear D. The germline CDR1 and CDR2 sequences are MNHEY and SVGAGI. The V end was cut by 5 bases, the J end by 1 base, with 7 bases between. The CDR3 has 13 residues.

The rearrangement joins TRBV7-9 to TRBJ2-1; D uncertain. V was shortened by 4 bases and J by 6 bases, with 4 bases between the two germline ends. This CDR3 region has 11 residues. CDR1 SEHNR and CDR2 FQNEAQ come from the germline V gene (reference sequence). CDR3 loop: CASSSGNEQFF. CDR3 coding DNA: TGTGCCAGCAGCTCCGGCAATGAGCAGTTCTTC.

V gene TRBV5-5 combines with J gene TRBJ2-7; a weak D match, TRBD1 (5 bases). The V end lost 0 bases, the J end lost 0 bases, and 10 bases lay between the germline ends. CDR3 length: 15 residues. In germline, CDR1 is SGHKS, CDR2 YYEKEE (reference sequence). For the CDR3, the DNA is TGTGCCAGCAGCTTGGAGGCAGGGTACTCCTACGAGCAGTACTTC. Protein sequence: CASSLEAGYSYEQYF.

The gene calls are TRBV28 and TRBJ1-4, with TRBD1 matching over 7 bases. V gave up 8 bases and J gave up 10 bases; unmatched junction bases: 13. The CDR3 contains 14 residues. Germline V CDR1 and CDR2: MDHEN, SYDVKM. CDR3 DNA: TGTGCCAGCTACCCAGGGGGTCGGAGTGTAAAACTGTTTTTT. Amino acid sequence: CASYPGGRSVKLFF.

This sequence joins TRBV6-1 and TRBJ1-2; no definite D call. This CDR3 has 13 amino acids. CDR1 MNHNS and CDR2 SASEGT come from the germline V gene. V lost 0 bases and J lost 9, with 11 bases in between. The CDR3 sequence is CASSEALRESYTF. The CDR3 DNA follows: TGTGCCAGCAGTGAAGCGCTTCGGGAAAGCTACACCTTC.

This clone has more than one count but fewer than ten. The chain employs TRBV11-2 and TRBJ1-2, with 9 bases matching TRBD1. Germline CDR1 is SGHAT and CDR2 is FQNNGV. With V trimmed by 4 bases and J by 4 bases, 16 bases remained unmatched. This CDR3 is 18 amino acids long. CDR3 residues: CASSSLRDRARKGYGYTF. The CDR3 region has the DNA TGTGCCAGCAGCTCTTTGCGGGACAGGGCTAGAAAGGGCTATGGCTACACCTTC.

The rearrangement uses TRBV3-1 (or the pseudogene TRBV3-2) and TRBJ1-1; no reliable D call. Between the trimmed V and J ends, which lost 1 base and 5 bases, there was a span of 5 bases. The CDR3 has 12 amino acids. Germline values: CDR1 LGHDT, CDR2 YNNKEL (reference sequence). The CDR3 spells CASSQGPTEAFF. The CDR3 DNA sequence: TGTGCCAGCAGCCAAGGGCCTACTGAAGCTTTCTTT.